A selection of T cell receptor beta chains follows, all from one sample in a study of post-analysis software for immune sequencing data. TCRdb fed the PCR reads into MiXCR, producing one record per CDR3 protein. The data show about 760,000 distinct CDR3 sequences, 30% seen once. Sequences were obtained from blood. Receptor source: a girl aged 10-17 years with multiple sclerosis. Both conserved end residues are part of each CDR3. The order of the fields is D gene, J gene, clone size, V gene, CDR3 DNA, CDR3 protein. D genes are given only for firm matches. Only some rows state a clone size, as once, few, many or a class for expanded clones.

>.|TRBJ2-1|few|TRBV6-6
TGTGCCAGCAGTTACGTGCCTAGCCACAATGAGCAGTTCTTC
CASSYVPSHNEQFF
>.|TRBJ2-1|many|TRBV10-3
TGTGCCATCAGTGAGTCGAGCGGGAATGAGCAGTTCTTC
CAISESSGNEQFF
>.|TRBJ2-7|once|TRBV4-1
TGCGCCAGCAGCTACCAACCGGGACAAGACTACGAGCAGTACTTC
CASSYQPGQDYEQYF
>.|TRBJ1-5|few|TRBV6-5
TGTGCCAGCAGAGAAGAGGGTTATAGCAATCAGCCCCAGCATTTT
CASREEGYSNQPQHF
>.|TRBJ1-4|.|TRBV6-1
TGTGCCAGCAGTGAAGCGGGGGTCTCTTATGAAAAACTGTTTTTT
CASSEAGVSYEKLFF
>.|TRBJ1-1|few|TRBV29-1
TGCAGCGTTAACCCCGGGGGGAACACTGAAGCTTTCTTT
CSVNPGGNTEAFF
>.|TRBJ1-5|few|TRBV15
TGTGCCACCAGCGTCGACGGGAATCAGCCCCAGCATTTT
CATSVDGNQPQHF
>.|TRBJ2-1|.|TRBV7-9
TGTGCCAGCAGCTCGGGTGAGCAGTTCTTC
CASSSGEQFF
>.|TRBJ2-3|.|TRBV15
TGTGCCACCAGCAGTGGCTTCGGGACAGATACGCAGTATTTT
CATSSGFGTDTQYF
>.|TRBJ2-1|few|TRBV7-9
TGTGCCAGCAGCTCCCGTCTGGTGGGGTTCTCCTACAATGAGCAGTTCTTC
CASSSRLVGFSYNEQFF
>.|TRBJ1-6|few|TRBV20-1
TGCAGTGCTTCCATAGGGGGGGCGCCCCGGAATTCACCCCTCCACTTT
CSASIGGAPRNSPLHF
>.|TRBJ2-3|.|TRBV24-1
TGTGCCACCAGTGGCGGGGACCGGGTCGGAGATACGCAGTATTTT
CATSGGDRVGDTQYF
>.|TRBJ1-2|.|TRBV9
TGTGACAGCAGCGTACCTTGGGATGGCTACACCTTC
CDSSVPWDGYTF
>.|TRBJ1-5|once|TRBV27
TGTGCAGCGGGAGGGGTCCTTAGCAATCAGCCCCAGCATTTT
CAAGGVLSNQPQHF
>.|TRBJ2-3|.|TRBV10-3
TGTGCCATCAGTGAGCCCCGGTCTCCAGATACGCAGTATTTT
CAISEPRSPDTQYF
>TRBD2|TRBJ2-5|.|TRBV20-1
TGCAGTGCTAGAGATCTTCCGATGGGAGCGGGAGGAACCAAAGAGACCCAGTACTTC
CSARDLPMGAGGTKETQYF
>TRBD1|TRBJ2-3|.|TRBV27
TGTGCCAGCAGTTTATTGGGGACAGGGCCGAGCACAGATACGCAGTATTTT
CASSLLGTGPSTDTQYF
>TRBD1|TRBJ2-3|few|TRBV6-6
TGTGCCAGCAGTGACGGACAGGGGATTGCAGATACGCAGTATTTT
CASSDGQGIADTQYF
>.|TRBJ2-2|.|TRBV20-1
TGCAGTGCCGCCTGGGGTGCGAACACCGGGGAGCTGTTTTTT
CSAAWGANTGELFF
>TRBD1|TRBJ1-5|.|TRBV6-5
TGTGCCAGCAGTCCTCAAGACAGGGGGAGCAATCAGCCCCAGCATTTT
CASSPQDRGSNQPQHF
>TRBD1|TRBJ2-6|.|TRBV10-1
TGCGCCAGCAGGAATCCGGGACAGGGCGACAACGTCCTGACTTTC
CASRNPGQGDNVLTF
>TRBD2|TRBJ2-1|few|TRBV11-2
TGTGCCAGCAGCTTAGTCCTCGAGCGGGGGCCTTACAATGAGCAGTTCTTC
CASSLVLERGPYNEQFF
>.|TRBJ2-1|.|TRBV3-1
TGTGCCAGCAGCCAAACGGGGGGACAAGAGACCCAGTTCTTC
CASSQTGGQETQFF
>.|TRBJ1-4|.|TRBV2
TGTGCCAGCAGAAAAAAGCAGGCTAATGAAAAACTGTTTTTT
CASRKKQANEKLFF
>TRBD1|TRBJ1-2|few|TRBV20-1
TGCAGTGCAAACGTTGAGGGACAGGAACATGGCTACACCTTC
CSANVEGQEHGYTF
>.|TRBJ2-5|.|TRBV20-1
TGCAGTGCTAGAGATGGGTGGAAGGGCGGACCGGGGGAGACCCAGTACTTC
CSARDGWKGGPGETQYF
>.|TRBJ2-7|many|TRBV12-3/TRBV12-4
TGTGCCAGCAGTTTCCAGGGCTCCGAGCAGTACTTC
CASSFQGSEQYF
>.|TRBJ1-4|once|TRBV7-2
TGTGCCAGCAGCTCCGCATCAGGGGACGAGGGAAAACTGTTTTTT
CASSSASGDEGKLFF
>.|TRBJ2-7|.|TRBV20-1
TGCAGTATCTACGAGCAGTACTTC
CSIYEQYF
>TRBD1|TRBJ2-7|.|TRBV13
TGTGCCAGCAGCCTCGCGGACAGGGCGTACGAGCAGTACTTC
CASSLADRAYEQYF
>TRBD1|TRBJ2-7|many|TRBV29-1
TGCAGCGTTCGACAGGGCTCCTACGAGCAGTACTTC
CSVRQGSYEQYF
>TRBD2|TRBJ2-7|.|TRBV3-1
TGTGCCAGCAGCACCGGAGCGGGAGGACTCTACGAGCAGTACTTC
CASSTGAGGLYEQYF
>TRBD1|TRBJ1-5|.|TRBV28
TGTGCCAGCACCGTTCCCGGGACAGGGGTTCAGCCCCAGCATTTT
CASTVPGTGVQPQHF
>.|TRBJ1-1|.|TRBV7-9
TGTGCCAGCAGCCCCCCGGGGTCGAACACTGAAGCTTTCTTT
CASSPPGSNTEAFF
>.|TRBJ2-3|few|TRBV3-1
TGTGCCAGCAGCCACCTACCCGTACGGGGAGATACGCAGTATTTT
CASSHLPVRGDTQYF
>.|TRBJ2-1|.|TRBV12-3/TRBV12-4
TGTGCCAGCAGTCTAGGTATCGGGGTTGAGCAGTTCTTC
CASSLGIGVEQFF
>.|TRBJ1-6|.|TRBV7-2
TGTGCCAGCAGCTTAGCCAGGGCAGAATCACCCCTCCACTTT
CASSLARAESPLHF
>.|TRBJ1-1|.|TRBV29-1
TGCAGCGTTGAAGATCTGCCGGGGAGGACTGTAGCTTTCTTT
CSVEDLPGRTVAFF
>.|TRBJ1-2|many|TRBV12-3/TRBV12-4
TGTGCCAGCCAAACGACAGGCTATGGCTACACCTTC
CASQTTGYGYTF
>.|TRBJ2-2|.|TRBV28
TGTGCCAGCAGTTTGCACAGTCCGAACACCGGGGAGCTGTTTTTT
CASSLHSPNTGELFF
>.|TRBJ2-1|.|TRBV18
TGTGCCAGCTCAACGGGTGGAGCTTACAATGAGCAGTTCTTC
CASSTGGAYNEQFF
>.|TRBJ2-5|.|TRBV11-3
TGTGCCAGCAGCCGACACTTCCTTGAGACCCAGTACTTC
CASSRHFLETQYF
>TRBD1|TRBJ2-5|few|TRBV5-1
TGCGCCAGCAGCACCGACCCGACAGGGCGGGAGACCCAGTACTTC
CASSTDPTGRETQYF
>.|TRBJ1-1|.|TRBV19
TGTGCCAGTAGTATTGGCCCGAACACTGAAGCTTTCTTT
CASSIGPNTEAFF
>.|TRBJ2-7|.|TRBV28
TGTGCCAGCAGTTTAGGTGTAAAGGACGGATCCTACGAGCAGTACTTC
CASSLGVKDGSYEQYF
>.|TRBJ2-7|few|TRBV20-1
TGCAGTGCTCTTAATAGCGGGACAGGGTCCTACGAGCAGTACTTC
CSALNSGTGSYEQYF
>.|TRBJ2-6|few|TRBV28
TGTGCCAGCAGCCGGACGAAGATTTTATCTGGGGCCAACGTCCTGACTTTC
CASSRTKILSGANVLTF
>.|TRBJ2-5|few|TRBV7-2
TGTGCCAGCAGCTTAGGGGCCGGGACAACTAGAGAGACCCAGTACTTC
CASSLGAGTTRETQYF
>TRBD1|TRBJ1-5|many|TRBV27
TGTGCCAGCAGCTTGCGGACAGGGGGTCAGCCCCAGCATTTT
CASSLRTGGQPQHF
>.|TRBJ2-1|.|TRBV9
TGTGCCAGCAGCACCAGACCGGGAAGGGTGGGGAATGAGCAGTTCTTC
CASSTRPGRVGNEQFF
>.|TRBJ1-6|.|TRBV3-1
TGTGCCAGCACCGGGGGCAGGGATTCACCCCTCCACTTT
CASTGGRDSPLHF
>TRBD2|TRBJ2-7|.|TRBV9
TGTGCCAGCAGCGTAGACACTAGCGGGGCCTACGAGCAGTACTTC
CASSVDTSGAYEQYF
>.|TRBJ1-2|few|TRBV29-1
TGCAGCACGAGTGGGGACCATGGCTACACCTTC
CSTSGDHGYTF
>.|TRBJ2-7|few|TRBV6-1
TGTGCCAGCATAGGGACACCAACACCGTACGAGCAGTACTTC
CASIGTPTPYEQYF
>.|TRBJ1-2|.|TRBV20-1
TGCAGTGCTAGAGGTTGGGGGATGGGGGCGAACTATGGCTACACCTTC
CSARGWGMGANYGYTF
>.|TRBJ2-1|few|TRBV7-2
TGTGCCAGCAGCTTAGCTGGCGGGGCCTCCTACAATGAGCAGTTCTTC
CASSLAGGASYNEQFF
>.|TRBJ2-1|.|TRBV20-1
TGCAGTGCTAGAAAGCTACGGCTGTTCTACAATGAGCAGTTCTTC
CSARKLRLFYNEQFF